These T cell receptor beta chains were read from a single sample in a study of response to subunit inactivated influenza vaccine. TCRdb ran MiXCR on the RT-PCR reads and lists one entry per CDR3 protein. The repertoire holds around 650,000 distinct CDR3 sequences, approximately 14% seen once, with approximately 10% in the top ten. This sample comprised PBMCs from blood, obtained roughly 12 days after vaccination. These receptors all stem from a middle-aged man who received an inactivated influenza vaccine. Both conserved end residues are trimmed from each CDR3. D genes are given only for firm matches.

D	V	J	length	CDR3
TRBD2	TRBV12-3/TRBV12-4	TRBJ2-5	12	ASNPGLPTETQY
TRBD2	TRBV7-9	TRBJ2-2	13	ASSLGTSATGELF
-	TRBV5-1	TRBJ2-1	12	ATTGGSSYNEQF
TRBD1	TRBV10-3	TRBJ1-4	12	AISAGTGDGKLF
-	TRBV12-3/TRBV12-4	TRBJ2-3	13	ASSLGDGSTDTQY
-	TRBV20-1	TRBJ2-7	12	SAKDLDPVDEQY
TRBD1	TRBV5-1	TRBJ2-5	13	ASSPRGQGQETQY
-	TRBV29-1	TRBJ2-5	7	SVGETQY
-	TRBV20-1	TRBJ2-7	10	SAGTDTYEQY
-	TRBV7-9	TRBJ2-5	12	ASSTDRRQETQY
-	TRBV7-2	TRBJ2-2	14	ASSSRAPQLPGELF
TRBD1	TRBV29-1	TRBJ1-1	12	SVGNRGLNTEAF
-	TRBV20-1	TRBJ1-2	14	STAPLPPARIGGYT
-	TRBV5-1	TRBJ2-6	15	ADKGPGSHSGANVLT
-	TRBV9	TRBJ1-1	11	ASSVVQGTEAF
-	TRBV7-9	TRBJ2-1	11	ASSFGGPSEQF
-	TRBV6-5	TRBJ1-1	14	ASSFIGGGGLAEAF
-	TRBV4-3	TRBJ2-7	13	ASSQGVELAYEQY
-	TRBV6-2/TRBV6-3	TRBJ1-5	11	ASSPGDFQPQH
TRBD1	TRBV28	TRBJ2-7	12	ASRRQGGNYEQY
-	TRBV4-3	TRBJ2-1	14	ASSPRAGTSYNEQF
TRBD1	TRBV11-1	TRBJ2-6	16	AKTDREKGFEGANVLT
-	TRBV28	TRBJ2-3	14	ASPKSIGQSTDTQY
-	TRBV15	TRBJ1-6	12	ATSRGLYNSPLH
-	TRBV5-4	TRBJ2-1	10	ASSLPIGEQF
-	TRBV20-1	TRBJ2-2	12	SARAPSGSGELF
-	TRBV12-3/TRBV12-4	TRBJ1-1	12	ASSQLQGSTEAF
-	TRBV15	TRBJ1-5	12	ATSRQLSNQPQH
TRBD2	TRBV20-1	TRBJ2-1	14	SATQPSGPRNNEQF
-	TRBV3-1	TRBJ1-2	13	ASSQGAGTPYGYT
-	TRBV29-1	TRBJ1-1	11	SVARRINPEAF
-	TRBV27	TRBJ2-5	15	ASAPLQGNPLKETQY
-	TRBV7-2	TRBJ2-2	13	ASSRSWANTGELF
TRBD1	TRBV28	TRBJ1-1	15	ASRPGQGVALNTEAF
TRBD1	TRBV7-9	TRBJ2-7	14	ASSSYRDSGTYEQY
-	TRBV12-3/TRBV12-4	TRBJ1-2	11	ASSSTEESGYT
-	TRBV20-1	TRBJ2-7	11	SATAGPDYEQY
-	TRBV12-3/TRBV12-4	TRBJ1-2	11	ASREGENYGYT
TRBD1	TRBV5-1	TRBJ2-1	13	ASVVSGQGRNEQF
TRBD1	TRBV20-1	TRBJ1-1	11	SSPDRENTEAF
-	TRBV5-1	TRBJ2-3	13	ASSLETQDTDTQY
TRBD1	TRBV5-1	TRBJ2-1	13	ASSLRQGHYNEQF
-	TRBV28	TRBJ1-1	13	ASSALGQTNTEAF
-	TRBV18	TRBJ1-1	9	ASSLETEAF
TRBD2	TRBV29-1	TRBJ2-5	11	SVEAGGQETQY
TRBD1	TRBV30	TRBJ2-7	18	AWSVLPRTGGDLDYYEQY
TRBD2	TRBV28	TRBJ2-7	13	ASSSLLAGDYEQY
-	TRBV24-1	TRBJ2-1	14	ATSARGGGSYNEQF
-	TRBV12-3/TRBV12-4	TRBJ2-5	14	ASSPEGRPPPETQY
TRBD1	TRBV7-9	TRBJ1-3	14	ASSLYAGGAGNTIY
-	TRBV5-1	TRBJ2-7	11	ASCWQGGYEQY
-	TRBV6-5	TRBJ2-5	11	ASNYEGGETQY
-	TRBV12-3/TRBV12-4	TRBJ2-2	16	ASSKAGGLAGYTGELF
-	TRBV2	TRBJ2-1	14	ASSASAERSYNEQF
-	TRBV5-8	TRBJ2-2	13	ASSLDVTTGGELF
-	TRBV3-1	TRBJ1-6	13	ASSRTEADNSPLH